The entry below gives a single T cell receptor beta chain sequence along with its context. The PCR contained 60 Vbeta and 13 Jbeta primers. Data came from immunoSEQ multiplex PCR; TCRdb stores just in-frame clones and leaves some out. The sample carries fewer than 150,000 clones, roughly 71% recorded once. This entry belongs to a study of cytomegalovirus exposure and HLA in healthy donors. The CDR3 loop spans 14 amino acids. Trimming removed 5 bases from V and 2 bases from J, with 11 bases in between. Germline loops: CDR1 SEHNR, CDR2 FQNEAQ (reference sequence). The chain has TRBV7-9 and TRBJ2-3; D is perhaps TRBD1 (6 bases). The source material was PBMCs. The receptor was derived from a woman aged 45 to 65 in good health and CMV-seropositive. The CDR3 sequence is CASSRGQNTDTQYF. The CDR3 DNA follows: TGTGCCAGCAGCCGGGGACAAAACACAGATACGCAGTATTTT.